This TCR beta chain was sequenced during a study of cytomegalovirus exposure and HLA in healthy donors. Study-level points and caveats: Sequencing had likely introduced a cluster of highly shared sequence variants as an artifact. In a later analysis, at a false discovery rate of 0.05, approximately 16,000 TCR beta sequences were associated with HLA alleles. TRBV6-2, TRBV6-3 and some other V segments were excluded as indistinguishable.

This CDR3 comprises 13 residues. The germline V gene has CDR1 SGDLS and CDR2 YYNGEE. Trimming took off 0 bases at V and 6 bases at J, with 10 bases between the two ends. This clone has more than one count but fewer than ten. Its antigen is still unknown. PCR involved 60 Vbeta and 13 Jbeta primers. Generated by immunoSEQ multiplex PCR, the TCRdb table keeps only in-frame clones and is missing some. The sample carries some 97,000 clones, more than 75% recorded once. The gene calls are TRBV9 and TRBJ2-7, with D perhaps matching TRBD1 (6 bases). This clonotype was obtained from a woman between 50 and 59 years old in good health and CMV-seropositive. Source material: PBMCs. As DNA, the CDR3 is TGTGCCAGCAGCGTAGAGGTAGGGGGCGAGCAGTACTTC. This codes for CASSVEVGGEQYF.